A selection of T cell receptor beta chains follows, all from one sample in a study of early T cells in non-severe SARS-CoV-2 infection. From the 5' RACE reads, TCRdb called clonotypes with MiXCR, one entry per CDR3 protein. The data contain about 67,000 distinct CDR3 sequences, around a tenth of them singletons. Sequenced sample: whole blood. All receptors derive from an adult who was a healthcare worker with PCR-confirmed SARS-CoV-2 infection or an uninfected control (not recorded which). Each CDR3 is given with its conserved first and last residue. The D gene is left open where the match is weak. Size is stated for part of the rows, as once, few or many counts, or as a class when the clone is expanded.

D gene,J gene,clone size,V gene,CDR3 protein,CDR3 DNA
-,TRBJ2-6,many,TRBV7-6,CASSLRPTSGANVLTF,TGTGCCAGCAGCTTGAGACCCACCTCTGGGGCCAACGTCCTGACTTTC
-,TRBJ2-5,many,TRBV11-3,CASSLGLQETQYF,TGTGCCAGCAGCCTGGGCCTACAAGAGACCCAGTACTTC
TRBD2,TRBJ2-7,-,TRBV7-7,CASSLGAGESYEQYF,TGTGCTAGCAGCTTAGGGGCGGGAGAGTCCTACGAGCAGTACTTC
-,TRBJ1-4,many,TRBV23-1,CASSHVGIQRRTTNEKLFF,TGCGCCAGCAGCCACGTTGGAATTCAGCGTCGAACAACTAATGAAAAACTGTTTTTT
TRBD1,TRBJ2-7,many,TRBV29-1,CSVERQGNYEQYF,TGCAGCGTTGAGCGACAGGGGAACTACGAGCAGTACTTC
TRBD1,TRBJ1-2,-,TRBV3-1,CASSQAVTGAGYTF,TGTGCCAGCAGCCAAGCCGTAACAGGGGCTGGCTACACCTTC
TRBD2,TRBJ2-1,-,TRBV12-3/TRBV12-4,CASSLPGVSGSLNEQFF,TGTGCCAGCAGTTTACCTGGAGTTAGCGGGAGTCTCAATGAGCAGTTCTTC
-,TRBJ2-5,-,TRBV7-3,CASSSGPPPGGTQYF,TGTGCCAGCAGCTCCGGGCCACCCCCCGGTGGGACCCAGTACTTC
-,TRBJ2-5,few,TRBV20-1,CSARVRPNVETQYF,TGCAGTGCTAGAGTCAGGCCCAACGTGGAGACCCAGTACTTC
TRBD2,TRBJ2-7,many,TRBV27,CASSLRRGRIYEQYF,TGTGCCAGCAGTTTAAGGCGCGGGAGAATCTACGAGCAGTACTTC
-,TRBJ2-7,many,TRBV10-3,CASSWGAETYEQYF,TGTGCCTCGTCGTGGGGCGCGGAAACCTACGAGCAGTACTTC
TRBD1,TRBJ1-6,few,TRBV27,CASSQQGANSPLHF,TGTGCCAGCAGCCAACAGGGGGCAAATTCACCCCTCCACTTT
TRBD2,TRBJ2-5,many,TRBV7-2,CASSKSGTSGPKETQYF,TGTGCCAGCAGCAAAAGTGGGACTAGCGGACCAAAAGAGACCCAGTACTTC
-,TRBJ2-1,few,TRBV10-2,CASSESRVPYNEQFF,TGCGCCAGCAGTGAGTCCAGGGTCCCCTACAATGAGCAGTTCTTC
-,TRBJ1-6,many,TRBV7-9,CASSLSGGSNSPLHF,TGTGCCAGCAGCTTATCGGGGGGAAGTAATTCACCCCTCCACTTT
TRBD2,TRBJ2-1,many,TRBV7-7,CASSRLAASYNEQFF,TGTGCTAGCAGCCGACTAGCGGCCTCCTACAATGAGCAGTTCTTC
TRBD1,TRBJ1-1,-,TRBV3-1,CASSRRQGSVSTEAFF,TGTGCCAGCAGCCGACGACAGGGATCGGTGTCCACTGAAGCTTTCTTT
-,TRBJ1-6,-,TRBV2,CASSVEHSSPLHF,TGTGCCAGCAGTGTCGAACATTCTTCACCCCTCCACTTT
TRBD1,TRBJ2-6,many,TRBV5-5,CASNTPGQGASGANVLTF,TGTGCCAGCAATACCCCCGGACAGGGGGCTTCTGGGGCCAACGTCCTGACTTTC
TRBD2,TRBJ2-7,many,TRBV10-1,CASSEGLAGGYEQYF,TGCGCCAGCAGTGAAGGACTAGCGGGAGGCTACGAGCAGTACTTC
-,TRBJ2-3,many,TRBV4-1,CASSQDRGTHGTQYF,TGCGCCAGCAGCCAAGATCGAGGGACTCACGGTACGCAGTATTTT
TRBD2,TRBJ2-5,many,TRBV2,CASRGGTSGLQETQYF,TGTGCCAGCCGGGGAGGGACTAGCGGACTCCAAGAGACCCAGTACTTC
TRBD2,TRBJ2-2,-,TRBV11-2,CASSSGLAGVGGELFF,TGTGCCAGCAGCTCGGGACTAGCGGGAGTCGGCGGGGAGCTGTTTTTT
TRBD1,TRBJ1-6,many,TRBV5-6,CASSLERTGPNSPLHF,TGTGCCAGCAGCTTGGAGCGGACAGGACCCAATTCACCCCTCCACTTT
-,TRBJ2-1,few,TRBV12-3/TRBV12-4,CASSETRRGAYNEQFF,TGTGCCAGCAGTGAGACGAGGCGGGGAGCCTACAATGAGCAGTTCTTC
TRBD2,TRBJ2-3,-,TRBV5-1,CASSQGTSGSTDTQYF,TGCGCCAGCAGCCAGGGGACTAGCGGAAGCACAGATACGCAGTATTTT
-,TRBJ1-4,-,TRBV6-5,CASSARAPTNEKLFF,TGTGCCAGCAGTGCCAGGGCCCCAACTAATGAAAAACTGTTTTTT